Shown below are 18 T cell receptor beta chains from a single sample sequenced in a study of blood T cells in healthy people across ages. Together with a sample-barcoded 5' primer, a J-beta primer mix was included in a second PCR lasting roughly 6 to 12 cycles. Each CDR3 protein gets one entry after TCRdb re-called the 5' RACE reads with MiXCR. The top ten hold 6.5% to 8.5% of the sample, which has about 1.4 million distinct CDR3 sequences, almost 60% seen once. Sequenced material: blood. The receptor set was obtained from a man aged 18-30 years in good health.

This clonotype was detected many times. The V gene is TRBV2, the J gene TRBJ1-1; D is unclear. The CDR3 has 13 residues. Germline CDR1 SNHLY, CDR2 FYNNEI. The V end lost 6 bases, the J end lost 0 bases, and 8 bases lay between the germline ends. In DNA form, the CDR3 reads TGTGCCAGCAGCGGAGGCCTGAACACTGAAGCTTTCTTT. As protein: CASSGGLNTEAFF.

This chain connects TRBV27 to TRBJ1-6; TRBD1 is a possible D gene (5 bases). Trimming removed 3 bases at V and 6 bases at J, with 18 bases between. The germline CDR1 and CDR2 sequences are MNHEY and SMNVEV (reference sequence). This CDR3 is built from 17 residues. This chain's CDR3 is CASSFVRGADPNSPLHF. CDR3 bases: TGTGCCAGCAGTTTTGTGAGGGGAGCCGACCCTAATTCACCCCTCCACTTT.

The chain has TRBV6-6 and TRBJ2-7; 10 bases line up with TRBD2. The CDR3 is 15 amino acids. Germline lookup yields CDR1 MNHNY and CDR2 SVGAGI (reference sequence). V lost 4 bases, J lost 7 bases, and 10 bases stayed unmatched. Written as DNA, the CDR3 is TGTGCCAGCAGTTTACTCAGCGGGGGGGCCAGGGAGCAGTACTTC. It encodes CASSLLSGGAREQYF.

The chain is built from TRBV12-3 or TRBV12-4 and TRBJ1-1; TRBD1 might be the D (5 bases). The CDR3 has 15 residues. Trimming took off 5 bases at V and 2 bases at J, with 15 bases between the two ends. CDR3 in amino acids: CASSHEQDFNTEAFF. As DNA, the CDR3 is TGTGCCAGCAGTCACGAACAGGATTTTAACACTGAAGCTTTCTTT.

In its sample, this clonotype was seen once. The chain combines TRBV6-6 with TRBJ2-1; the match to TRBD1 covers 7 bases. Per germline, CDR1 MNHNY and CDR2 SVGAGI (reference sequence). The CDR3 contains 15 residues. The J segment lost 8 bases and the V segment lost 6 bases, leaving 13 bases of the junction unmatched. The CDR3 sequence: CASSRTHRGPDEQFF. CDR3 coding DNA: TGTGCCAGCAGCCGGACTCATAGGGGGCCGGATGAGCAGTTCTTC.

This clonotype has ten or more counts. V usage is TRBV12-3 or TRBV12-4 and J usage is TRBJ2-7, with D perhaps TRBD2 (6 bases). With 1 base removed from V and 4 bases from J, the gap between germline ends came to 11 bases. The CDR3 runs to 14 residues. The CDR3 loop is CASSLGGGVYEQYF. The CDR3 DNA reads as TGTGCCAGCAGTTTAGGTGGAGGGGTATACGAGCAGTACTTC.

This rearrangement joins TRBV5-8 to TRBJ1-4; D gene unclear. The CDR3 runs 15 residues. The germline V gene has CDR1 SGHTS and CDR2 YDEGEE. Deletions cut 3 bases from V and 0 bases from J, with 9 bases between. The CDR3 nucleotides are TGTGCCAGCAGCTGGGGTAGCACAACTAATGAAAAACTGTTTTTT. Residues: CASSWGSTTNEKLFF.

The chain has TRBV10-3 and TRBJ2-1; D not certain. The CDR3 loop spans 12 amino acids. The V end was cut by 3 bases, the J end by 6 bases, with 6 bases between. CDR1 and CDR2 (germline): ENHRY, SYGVKD. The CDR3 sequence: CAISDTFNEQFF. The CDR3 region has the DNA TGTGCCATCAGTGACACTTTCAATGAGCAGTTCTTC.

The gene calls are TRBV30 and TRBJ2-1; 9 nucleotides agree with TRBD1. The germline CDR1 and CDR2 sequences are GTSNPN and SVGIG (reference sequence). The V and J ends lost 4 bases and 7 bases, in that order; junction bases with no gene match: 8. The CDR3 is made up of 14 amino acids. In DNA, the CDR3 is TGTGCCTGGAAGGGGGACAGGGTTATGAATGAGCAGTTCTTC. Its protein product is CAWKGDRVMNEQFF.

The rearrangement joins TRBV5-6 to TRBJ2-5; D is uncertain. Trimming took 5 bases from V and 4 from J, leaving 12 bases between them. Per germline, CDR1 SGHDT and CDR2 YYEEEE. The CDR3 is 13 residues long. CDR3 bases: TGTGCCAGCAGTGAGGAAGGCAGAGAGACCCAGTACTTC. Translating it yields CASSEEGRETQYF.

This clonotype was seen once. This chain connects TRBV6-2 or TRBV6-3 to TRBJ1-2; D gene unclear. With 2 bases removed from V and 5 bases from J, the gap between germline ends came to 6 bases. CDR1 and CDR2 from the germline V gene are MNHEY and SVGEGT. The CDR3 is 12 amino acids. CDR3 amino acids: CASSYDLYGYTF. The CDR3, as DNA: TGTGCCAGCAGTTACGACCTGTATGGCTACACCTTC.

The rearrangement links TRBV3-1 to TRBJ2-1; 9 positions match TRBD2. The J call is in doubt because the DNA end fits TRBJ2-7 better. Per the germline V gene, CDR1 is LGHDT and CDR2 is YNNKEL (reference sequence). The CDR3 totals 15 residues. CDR3 region: CASSQLAGNYNEQYF. CDR3 DNA sequence: TGTGCCAGCAGCCAACTAGCGGGAAACTACAATGAGCAGTACTTC.

The gene calls are TRBV29-1 and TRBJ2-7, with D perhaps TRBD2 (6 bases). CDR1 SQVTM and CDR2 ANQGSEA come from the germline V gene. CDR3 length equals 14 residues. V was pared by 3 bases and J by 5 bases, with 17 bases between. Here the CDR3 DNA reads TGCAGCGTTGATCGGTGGGGAGGCGGCCACGAGCAGTACTTC. Protein sequence: CSVDRWGGGHEQYF.

The rearrangement joins TRBV27 to TRBJ2-1; tentatively, D is TRBD1 or TRBD2 (5 bases each). There are 13 residues in the CDR3. CDR1 MNHEY and CDR2 SMNVEV come from the germline V gene (reference sequence). V lost 10 bases to trimming and J lost 12 bases, with 22 bases between them. The CDR3 loop reads CATGTNSIIGQFF. CDR3 nucleotides: TGTGCCACTGGGACCAATTCTATAATTGGGCAGTTCTTC.

This chain uses TRBV3-1 with TRBJ2-4, with D perhaps given as TRBD1 or TRBD2 (5 bases each). Germline V gene lookup returns CDR1 LGHDT and CDR2 YNNKEL (reference sequence). V lost 4 bases, J lost 11 bases, and 9 bases lay in between. CDR3 length: 11 amino acids. In DNA form, the CDR3 reads TGTGCCAGCAGCCCGGGGCCCGTTCAGTACTTC. Protein product: CASSPGPVQYF.

This chain connects TRBV29-1 to TRBJ1-2; D is possibly TRBD1 (6 bases). CDR3 length equals 12 residues. Trimming removed 6 bases from V and 7 bases from J, with 15 bases in between. Germline values: CDR1 SQVTM, CDR2 ANQGSEA. CDR3 DNA: TGCAGCGTCTTAAGTGAGGGGGGTGGCTACACCTTC. Protein: CSVLSEGGGYTF.

V and J are TRBV6-2 or TRBV6-3 and TRBJ2-4, with 9 bases identical to TRBD1. The CDR3 consists of 15 residues. Trimming cost V 5 bases and J 6 bases; bases outside gene matches: 8. Germline assignment: CDR1 MNHEY and CDR2 SVGEGT. CDR3 nucleotides: TGTGCCAGCAGTCCCGGCCGACAGGGGGTAAACATTCAGTACTTC. Its translation is CASSPGRQGVNIQYF.

The V call is TRBV6-5, the J call TRBJ1-1; D unclear. V was trimmed by 6 bases and J by 7 bases, leaving 12 bases between them. The CDR3 sequence is 12 residues long. Germline CDR1 MNHEY, CDR2 SVGAGI. The CDR3, as DNA: TGTGCCAGCAGCACCCGGACGTATGAAGCTTTCTTT. Amino acid sequence: CASSTRTYEAFF.